Below are 31 T cell receptor beta chains sequenced from a single sample in a study of technical replicates of blood from a few donors. TCRdb's copy holds only in-frame clones and misses some; the assay was immunoSEQ multiplex PCR. The profile shows around 77,000 clones, 80% to 95% of them singletons. The sequencing input was T cells isolated from PBMCs. Receptor source: a human donor in good health.

This sequence joins TRBV9 and TRBJ2-3; 8 bases align to TRBD2. This CDR3 has 17 amino acids. The germline gives CDR1 SGDLS, CDR2 YYNGEE. V was pared by 4 bases and J by 0 bases, with 10 bases of the junction left unmatched. The CDR3 nucleotides are TGTGCCAGCAGCCCTCGAGTGACTAGCGAGAGCACAGATACGCAGTATTTT. Translated: CASSPRVTSESTDTQYF.

V is TRBV15 and J is TRBJ2-6; a weak D match, TRBD2 (5 bases). Germline V CDR1 and CDR2: LNHNV, YYDKDF (reference sequence). The CDR3 runs 13 residues. The ends were cut back, 7 bases at V and 2 bases at J, with 6 bases in the middle. CDR3 in DNA: TGTGCCACCACCGGGGCTGGGGCCAACGTCCTGACTTTC. This sequence encodes CATTGAGANVLTF.

The rearrangement joins TRBV13 to TRBJ2-2; the match to TRBD1 covers 7 bases. J gave up 0 bases and V 2 bases, and 9 bases lay outside the gene matches. CDR3 size: 18 residues. CDR1 is PRHDT, CDR2 FYEKMQ, per germline (reference sequence). The CDR3 coding sequence is TGTGCCAGCAGCTTATTGGGTCTGGGACAGCCGAACACCGGGGAGCTGTTTTTT. It specifies CASSLLGLGQPNTGELFF.

The rearrangement uses TRBV19 and TRBJ2-1; possibly TRBD1 for D (5 bases). Between the trimmed V and J ends, which lost 4 bases and 0 bases, there was a span of 13 bases. The CDR3 totals 16 residues. Germline-derived CDR1 and CDR2 are LNHDA and SQIVND (reference sequence). The CDR3 coding sequence is TGTGCCAGTAGTAGGGGCATAGAGAGCTCCTACAATGAGCAGTTCTTC. Its translation: CASSRGIESSYNEQFF.

J is TRBJ1-5 and V is TRBV19; tentatively, D is TRBD1 (5 bases). CDR1 and CDR2 (germline): LNHDA, SQIVND (reference sequence). This CDR3 has 15 residues. Trimming pared 3 bases from V and 4 bases from J, leaving 13 bases between. Here the CDR3 DNA reads TGTGCCAGTAGTATTCAGGGTATTGGGAATCAGCCCCAGCATTTT. The encoded protein is CASSIQGIGNQPQHF.

This chain joins TRBV19 and TRBJ1-5, with a possible D match to TRBD1 (6 bases). The germline CDR1 and CDR2 sequences are LNHDA and SQIVND (reference sequence). Trimming took off 6 bases at V and 5 bases at J, with 11 bases between the two ends. CDR3 length equals 13 residues. The CDR3 DNA reads TGTGCCAGTAGGGGGGGGCTTCATCAGCCCCAGCATTTT. Encoded protein: CASRGGLHQPQHF. Drawing the rest from reference TRBV19 and TRBJ1-5, the complete variable domain is DGGITQSPKYLFRKEGQNVTLSCEQNLNHDAMYWYRQDPGQGLRLIYYSQIVNDFQKGDIAEGYSVSREKKESFPLTVTSAQKNPTAFYLCASRGGLHQPQHFGDGTRLSIL.

The rearrangement joins TRBV5-6 to TRBJ1-2, with D possibly TRBD1 on 5 matching bases. The CDR3 contains 12 residues. V was shortened by 4 bases and J by 4 bases, with 8 bases between the two germline ends. Germline V CDR1 and CDR2: SGHDT, YYEEEE. The CDR3 loop reads CASSQDSYGYTF. In nucleotides, the CDR3 is TGTGCCAGCAGCCAAGACAGCTATGGCTACACCTTC.

The chain couples TRBV10-3 to TRBJ1-4; the match to TRBD1 covers 9 bases. CDR3 size: 15 residues. Germline CDR1 reads ENHRY; CDR2 reads SYGVKD. The trim removed 3 bases at V and 8 bases at J, leaving 7 bases unmatched. CDR3 sequence (DNA): TGTGCCATCAGTGAACCGGGACAGGGAAACGAAAAACTGTTTTTT. This translates into CAISEPGQGNEKLFF.

V usage is TRBV6-6 and J usage is TRBJ1-2; 7 positions match TRBD1. CDR3 length: 16 residues. The V segment lost 4 bases and the J segment 4 bases; nucleotides outside the gene matches: 12. Germline V gene lookup returns CDR1 MNHNY and CDR2 SVGAGI (reference sequence). In DNA, the CDR3 is TGTGCCAGCAGTTCTGGGACAGATACACACGGCTATGGCTACACCTTC. It translates to CASSSGTDTHGYGYTF.

This rearrangement joins TRBV6-5 to TRBJ1-4; D is undetermined. Germline V lookup: CDR1 MNHEY, CDR2 SVGAGI. V lost 5 bases, J lost 4 bases, and 11 bases lay in between. The CDR3 has 14 amino acids. The CDR3 nucleotides read TGTGCCAGCAGTGCGGACGGGGTTAATGAAAAACTGTTTTTT. Translated, it gives CASSADGVNEKLFF.

The V call is TRBV7-6, the J call TRBJ2-2; 8 bases fit TRBD1. The junction had 8 bases not matched to a gene; V was cut back by 1 base and J by 1 base. CDR1 is SGHVS, CDR2 FNYEAQ, per germline. The CDR3 has 18 amino acids. The CDR3 bases are TGTGCCAGCAGCTTAGATATCGTCGGGACAGGGAACACCGGGGAGCTGTTTTTT. Translated: CASSLDIVGTGNTGELFF. Full variable domain (outside the CDR3, taken from reference TRBV7-6 and TRBJ2-2): GAGVSQSPRYKVTKRGQDVALRCDPISGHVSLYWYRQALGQGPEFLTYFNYEAQQDKSGLPNDRFSAERPEGSISTLTIQRTEQRDSAMYRCASSLDIVGTGNTGELFFGEGSRLTVL.

The chain combines TRBV10-3 with TRBJ2-3; TRBD2 might be the D (6 bases). The CDR3 covers 15 residues. Per germline, CDR1 ENHRY and CDR2 SYGVKD. V lost 6 bases and J 3 bases, leaving 16 bases between the germline ends. CDR3 sequence: CAIRGRLDRTDTQYF. CDR3 bases: TGTGCCATCAGGGGCCGACTAGATAGAACAGATACGCAGTATTTT.

This clone was found once. The J gene is TRBJ2-7, the V gene TRBV6-6; D perhaps matches TRBD1 (6 bases). The CDR3 runs to 14 residues. CDR1 and CDR2 from the germline V gene are MNHNY and SVGAGI (reference sequence). Between the trimmed V and J ends, which lost 5 bases and 3 bases, there was a span of 14 bases. The CDR3 spells CASSPSGQSYEQYF. The CDR3 nucleotides are TGTGCCAGCAGTCCCTCTGGACAGAGCTACGAGCAGTACTTC.

This clone was seen just once. The chain is built from TRBV29-1 and TRBJ2-3, with 8 bases that match TRBD1. CDR3 length: 13 residues. The ends lost 6 bases at V and 1 base at J; junction bases unmatched: 3. Germline CDR1 SQVTM, CDR2 ANQGSEA. This CDR3 is CSVPGQGTDTQYF. The CDR3 DNA reads as TGCAGCGTACCGGGACAGGGCACAGATACGCAGTATTTT.

CDR3 loop: CASSWDRGGTEAFF. The CDR3 DNA sequence: TGTGCCAGCAGTTGGGACAGGGGAGGGACTGAAGCTTTCTTT. This chain joins TRBV2 and TRBJ1-1; 10 bases are a match to TRBD1. CDR3 length equals 14 residues. Unmatched junction bases numbered 5, after V lost 5 bases and J lost 5 bases. Germline CDR1 is SNHLY and CDR2 is FYNNEI.

Concerning this clone itself: The same CDR3 is also encoded by other DNA sequences in this sample. This chain joins TRBV18 and TRBJ1-1, with 8 bases lining up with TRBD1. The CDR3 runs to 14 residues. The germline CDR1 and CDR2 sequences are KGHSH and LQKENI. V gave up 2 bases and J gave up 1 base; unmatched junction bases: 0. The CDR3 region has the DNA TGTGCCAGCTCACCAGGGACAGGGAACACTGAAGCTTTCTTT. Its protein is CASSPGTGNTEAFF.

This clone was seen just once. This sequence joins TRBV28 and TRBJ1-1; D remains unclear. The CDR3 contains 16 residues. The germline V gene encodes CDR1 MDHEN and CDR2 SYDVKM. V was trimmed by 3 bases and J by 0 bases, leaving 14 bases between them. The CDR3 nucleotides are TGTGCCAGCAGTTTTCCACAGACTACGATGAACACTGAAGCTTTCTTT. It encodes CASSFPQTTMNTEAFF.

The chain recombines TRBV9 with TRBJ2-7; possibly TRBD1 for D (5 bases). CDR1 is SGDLS and CDR2 is YYNGEE in the germline V gene. This CDR3 contains 14 residues. Between the trimmed V and J ends, which lost 4 bases and 6 bases, there was a span of 17 bases. As DNA, the CDR3 is TGTGCCAGCAGCTATAGGGAAGGGGCTTCCGAGCAGTACTTC. Encoded protein: CASSYREGASEQYF.

V is TRBV2 and J is TRBJ2-2; 13 nucleotides agree with TRBD2. The V gene's germline CDR1 is SNHLY and CDR2 FYNNEI. Trimming removed 1 base from V and 5 bases from J; junction bases left unmatched: 4. This CDR3 has 17 amino acids. This chain's CDR3 is CASSEGRLAGGTGELFF. The CDR3 DNA is TGTGCCAGCAGTGAAGGTCGACTAGCGGGAGGAACCGGGGAGCTGTTTTTT. The full variable domain, completed using reference TRBV2 and TRBJ2-2, is EPEVTQTPSHQVTQMGQEVILRCVPISNHLYFYWYRQILGQKVEFLVSFYNNEISEKSEIFDDQFSVERPDGSNFTLKIRSTKLEDSAMYFCASSEGRLAGGTGELFFGEGSRLTVL.

The V and J genes are TRBV7-9 and TRBJ2-2, with 7 nucleotides matching TRBD1. J was trimmed by 0 bases and V by 5 bases; bases with no gene match: 6. The CDR3 spans 16 residues. The germline V gene has CDR1 SEHNR and CDR2 FQNEAQ (reference sequence). As DNA, the CDR3 is TGTGCCAGCAGCGCGCCCCAGGGGGCGAACACCGGGGAGCTGTTTTTT. Protein sequence: CASSAPQGANTGELFF.

The CDR3, as DNA: TGTGCCAGCAGTTTTACGGGGCGGGAGTCAGGACTCACTGAAGCTTTCTTT. This codes for CASSFTGRESGLTEAFF. The chain carries TRBV28 and TRBJ1-1, with D perhaps TRBD1 (5 bases). CDR1 is MDHEN and CDR2 is SYDVKM in the germline V gene. This CDR3 has 17 residues. The V and J ends lost 3 bases and 4 bases respectively, with 21 bases between them.

This clone was observed a single time. V is TRBV27 and J is TRBJ2-3; 9 bases map to TRBD2. V lost 9 bases, J lost 4 bases, and 5 bases stayed unmatched. Per germline, CDR1 MNHEY and CDR2 SMNVEV (reference sequence). The CDR3 is 13 amino acids. CDR3 residues: CASSGLASDTQYF. In nucleotides, the CDR3 is TGTGCCAGTTCGGGACTAGCCTCAGATACGCAGTATTTT.

V usage is TRBV5-8 and J usage is TRBJ2-3; no reliable D call. CDR1 is SGHTS and CDR2 is YDEGEE in the germline V gene. V was pared by 1 base and J by 1 base, with 10 bases between. CDR3 size: 15 residues. CDR3: CASSLSGVGTDTQYF. Written as DNA, the CDR3 is TGTGCCAGCAGCTTGTCAGGTGTCGGCACAGATACGCAGTATTTT. The full variable domain, completed using reference TRBV5-8 and TRBJ2-3, is EAGVTQSPTHLIKTRGQQATLRCSPISGHTSVYWYQQALGLGLQFLLWYDEGEERNRGNFPPRFSGRQFPNYSSELNVNALELEDSALYLCASSLSGVGTDTQYFGPGTRLTVL.

This chain joins TRBV19 and TRBJ2-2; 11 bases align to TRBD2. CDR1 is LNHDA and CDR2 is SQIVND in the germline V gene (reference sequence). CDR3 size: 18 residues. V dropped 8 bases and J dropped 3; count of bases not matched to a gene: 14. The CDR3 DNA is TGTGCCAGTCTCTCTTTAGGGGGGACTAGCGGACACACCGGGGAGCTGTTTTTT. Residues: CASLSLGGTSGHTGELFF.

This chain joins TRBV4-3 and TRBJ2-7; D gene ambiguous. Deletions cut 0 bases from V and 1 base from J, with 10 bases between. This CDR3 has 15 amino acids. Germline-derived CDR1 and CDR2 are LGHNA and YSLEER. The CDR3 reads CASSQDRGTSYEQYF. The CDR3 DNA is TGCGCCAGCAGCCAAGATCGTGGCACATCCTACGAGCAGTACTTC.

This chain connects TRBV5-4 to TRBJ2-5; TRBD2 agrees at 7 bases. Losses at the gene ends were 5 bases for V and 0 bases for J; bases not matched to a gene: 1. The germline V gene has CDR1 SGHNT and CDR2 YYREEE (reference sequence). CDR3 length: 13 residues. The CDR3 DNA reads as TGTGCCAGCAGGGGGGGGGACCAAGAGACCCAGTACTTC. Protein: CASRGGDQETQYF.

The chain combines TRBV29-1 with TRBJ1-1; possibly TRBD1 for D (5 bases). V lost 6 bases, J lost 4 bases, and 12 bases lay in between. The CDR3 sequence is 12 residues long. CDR1 and CDR2 (germline): SQVTM, ANQGSEA. CDR3 DNA: TGCAGCGTAGACGCAAGGGGCACTGAAGCTTTCTTT. It specifies CSVDARGTEAFF.

This CDR3 is CASSLPGLAEASDTQYF. The DNA for the CDR3 is TGCGCCAGCAGCCTTCCGGGACTAGCGGAGGCCTCAGATACGCAGTATTTT. The chain links TRBV5-1 to TRBJ2-3; TRBD2 matches at 11 bases. V was clipped by 4 bases and J by 4 bases; unmatched bases: 11. This CDR3 comprises 17 residues. CDR1 is SGHRS, CDR2 YFSETQ, per germline.

The chain has TRBV19 and TRBJ2-2; no clear D gene. V was pared by 6 bases and J by 2 bases, with 16 bases between. CDR1 is LNHDA and CDR2 is SQIVND in the germline V gene (reference sequence). There are 16 residues in the CDR3. The CDR3 nucleotides are TGTGCCAGTAGCAGGTACGAGACGGATAACACCGGGGAGCTGTTTTTT. It translates to CASSRYETDNTGELFF.

The V call is TRBV4-2, the J call TRBJ2-7, with TRBD2 identical over 10 bases. The CDR3 length is 18 residues. The germline gives CDR1 LGHNA, CDR2 YNFKEQ. Trimming cost V 0 bases and J 0 bases; bases outside gene matches: 8. For the CDR3, the DNA is TGTGCCAGCAGCCAAGATCCCAGCGGGAGGGCCCACTCCTACGAGCAGTACTTC. This codes for CASSQDPSGRAHSYEQYF.

With respect to this clone: Compared with germline, one end of the junction differs, possibly owing to a read error. The chain recombines TRBV9 with TRBJ2-3; tentatively, D is TRBD1 (5 bases). Germline V gene data show CDR1 as SGDLS and CDR2 as YYNGEE. The CDR3 length is 13 residues. CDR3 in amino acids: CASTRESTDTQYF. The CDR3 nucleotides are TGTGCAAGCACCAGGGAAAGCACAGATACGCAGTATTTT.